The clone carrying this TCR beta chain appeared a few times. Its target is unknown. Peripheral blood was drawn, approximately 10 milliliters per donor. The data originate from a study of blood T cells in healthy people across ages. Points from the study as a whole: Per million T cells, TCR beta diversity dropped roughly linearly as age increased.

A J-beta primer mix and a sample-barcoded 5' primer were used in a second PCR of about 7 to 12 cycles. TCRdb reprocessed the 5' RACE reads via MiXCR and lists one record per CDR3 protein. The data hold roughly 1.7 million distinct CDR3 sequences, with about 31% observed a single time. Sequencing used blood. The origin of this receptor is a woman aged 30 to 39 in good health.

In DNA, the CDR3 is TGTGCCACCGCACGACCCCCGCAGGGAGAGTACGAGCAGTACTTC. It is translated as CATARPPQGEYEQYF. This rearrangement joins TRBV10-3 to TRBJ2-7; D is tentatively TRBD1 or TRBD2 (5 bases each). Germline lookup yields CDR1 ENHRY and CDR2 SYGVKD. Trimming shortened V by 10 bases and J by 4 bases, and 23 bases separated the two germline ends. The CDR3 is made up of 15 amino acids.